Included here is one T cell receptor (beta chain) sequence, with context. The CDR3 totals 15 residues. Trimming removed 2 bases at V and 5 bases at J, with 15 bases between. CDR1 is SGHNT, CDR2 YENEEA, per germline. This entry comes from a study of blood T cell repertoires in COVID-19. The repertoire was sequenced with immunoSEQ multiplex PCR; TCRdb's copy has only in-frame clones and lacks some. The table has 200,000 to 250,000 clones, under 90% seen once; the top ten hold roughly 7.6%. The V and J genes are TRBV11-3 and TRBJ2-5; D perhaps matches TRBD2 (6 bases). This TCR came from an elderly woman with COVID-19, enrolled during active disease. Sequencing was carried out using peripheral blood. The CDR3 protein is CASSLYGTGEETQYF. DNA for the CDR3: TGTGCCAGCAGCTTATATGGGACGGGAGAGGAGACCCAGTACTTC. The whole variable domain, filled in from reference TRBV11-3 and TRBJ2-5, reads EAGVVQSPRYKIIEKKQPVAFWCNPISGHNTLYWYLQNLGQGPELLIRYENEEAVDDSQLPKDRFSAERLKGVDSTLKIQPAELGDSAVYLCASSLYGTGEETQYFGPGTRLLVL.